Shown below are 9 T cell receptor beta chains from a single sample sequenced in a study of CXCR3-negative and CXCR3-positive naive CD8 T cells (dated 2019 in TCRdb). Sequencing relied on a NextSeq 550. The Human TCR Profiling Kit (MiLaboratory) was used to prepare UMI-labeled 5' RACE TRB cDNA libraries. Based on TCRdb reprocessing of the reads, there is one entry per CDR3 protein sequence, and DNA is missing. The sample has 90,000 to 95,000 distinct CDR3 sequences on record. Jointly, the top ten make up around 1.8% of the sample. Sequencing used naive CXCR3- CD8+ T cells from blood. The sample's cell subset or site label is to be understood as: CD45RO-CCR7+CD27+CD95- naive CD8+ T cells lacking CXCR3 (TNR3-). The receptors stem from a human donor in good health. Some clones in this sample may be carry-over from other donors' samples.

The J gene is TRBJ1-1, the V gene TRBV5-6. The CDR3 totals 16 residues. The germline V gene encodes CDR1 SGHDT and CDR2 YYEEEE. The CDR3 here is CASSLEMSPDGTEAFF.

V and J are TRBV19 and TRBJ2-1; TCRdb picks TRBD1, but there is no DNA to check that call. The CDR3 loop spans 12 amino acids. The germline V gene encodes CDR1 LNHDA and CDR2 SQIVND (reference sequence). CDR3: CATRTGNNEQFF.

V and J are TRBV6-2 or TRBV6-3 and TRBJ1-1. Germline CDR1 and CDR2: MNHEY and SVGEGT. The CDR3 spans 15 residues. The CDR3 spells CASKGPGYLGTEAFF.

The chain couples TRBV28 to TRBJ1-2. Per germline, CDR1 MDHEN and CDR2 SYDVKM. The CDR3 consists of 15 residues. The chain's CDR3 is CASSLIRAPDYGYTF.

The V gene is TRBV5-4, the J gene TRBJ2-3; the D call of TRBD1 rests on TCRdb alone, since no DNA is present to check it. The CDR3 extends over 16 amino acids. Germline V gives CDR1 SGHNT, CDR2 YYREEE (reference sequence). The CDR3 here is CASRSGTGGVRDTQYF.

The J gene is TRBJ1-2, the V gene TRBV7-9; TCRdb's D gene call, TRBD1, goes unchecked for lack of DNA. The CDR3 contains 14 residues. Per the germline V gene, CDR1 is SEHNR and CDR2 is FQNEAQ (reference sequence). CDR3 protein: CASSLGSGGPNYTF.

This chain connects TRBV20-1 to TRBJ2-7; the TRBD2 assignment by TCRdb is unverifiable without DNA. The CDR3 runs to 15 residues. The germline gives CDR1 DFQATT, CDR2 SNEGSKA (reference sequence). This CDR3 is CSARRLAGGFYEQYF.

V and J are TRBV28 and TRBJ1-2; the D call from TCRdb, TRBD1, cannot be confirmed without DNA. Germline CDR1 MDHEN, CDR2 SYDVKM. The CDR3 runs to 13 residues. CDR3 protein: CASSGDSDYGYTF.

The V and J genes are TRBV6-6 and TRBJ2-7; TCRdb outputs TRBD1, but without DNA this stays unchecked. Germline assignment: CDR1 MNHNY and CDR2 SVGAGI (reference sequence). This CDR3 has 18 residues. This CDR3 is CASSYSRDGTGGFYEQYF.